What follows is one T cell receptor beta chain and its context. The CDR3 spans 14 residues. Germline-derived CDR1 and CDR2 are MNHNS and SASEGT. With V trimmed by 5 bases and J by 2 bases, 6 bases remained unmatched. This sample is part of a study of identical twins. One entry per CDR3 protein results from TCRdb running MiXCR on the 5' RACE reads. The profile shows some 570,000 distinct CDR3 sequences, around 24% of them singletons. In addition, the sample was reused for a study of yellow fever vaccine responses in identical twins. That investigation notes: Reportedly, the response of twins' T cells to the vaccine seemed partly convergent, partly personalized.

The V gene is TRBV6-1, the J gene TRBJ2-7, with TRBD1 matching 7 bases. Sample: CD4+ T cells sorted from blood. The origin of this receptor is a woman aged 18-35 years in good health. The DNA for the CDR3 is TGTGCCAGCAGTAAGACAGGGAAGGCCTACGAGCAGTACTTC. This gives the protein CASSKTGKAYEQYF.